This T cell receptor beta chain was identified in a study of CD8+ T cells in alopecia areata. Whole-study context: At a dose of 5 to 10 mg twice daily, oral tofacitinib was given to treated patients.

This clone was seen just once. Its antigen remains unknown. Additional DNA sequences in this sample encode the identical CDR3. The treatment is: oral pan-JAK inhibitor, 5-10 mg twice daily. Isolated RNA was reverse transcribed into cDNA used as the sequencing template. The assay was immunoSEQ multiplex PCR, and TCRdb's table has in-frame clones only and misses some. This sample has around 190,000 clones; more than 55% occur once, and the top ten carry approximately 1.4%. Study-level findings and limits: Many of the expanded lesional clones endured in scalp and blood while on tofacitinib.

The source material was CD4+ T cells sorted from blood, sampled around week 50, from a patient treated with tofacitinib. The source of this sequence is a human donor with alopecia areata.

For the CDR3, the DNA is TGTGCCTGGATCCAGGGTGAAGCTTTCTTT. Its translation is CAWIQGEAFF. The V and J genes are TRBV30 and TRBJ1-1; D may be TRBD1 (5 bases). The V gene lost 4 bases and the J gene lost 7 bases, with 7 bases spanning the gap. The CDR3 totals 10 residues. Germline V gives CDR1 GTSNPN, CDR2 SVGIG (reference sequence).